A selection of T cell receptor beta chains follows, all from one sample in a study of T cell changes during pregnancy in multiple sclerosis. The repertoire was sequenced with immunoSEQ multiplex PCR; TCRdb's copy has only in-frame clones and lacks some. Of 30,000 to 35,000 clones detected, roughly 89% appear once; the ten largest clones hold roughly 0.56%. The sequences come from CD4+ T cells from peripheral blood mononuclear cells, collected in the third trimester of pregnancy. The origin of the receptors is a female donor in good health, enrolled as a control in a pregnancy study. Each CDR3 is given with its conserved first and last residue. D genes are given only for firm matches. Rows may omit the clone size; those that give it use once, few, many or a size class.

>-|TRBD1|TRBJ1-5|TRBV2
CASSGDREPGQPQHF
TGTGCCAGCAGTGGTGACAGGGAGCCCGGTCAGCCCCAGCATTTT
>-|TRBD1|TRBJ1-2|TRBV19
CASSIGQGGYTF
TGTGCCAGTAGTATAGGACAGGGTGGCTACACCTTC
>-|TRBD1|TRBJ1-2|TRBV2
CASSPGTGGAVYTF
TGTGCCAGCAGCCCCGGGACAGGGGGCGCAGTATACACCTTC
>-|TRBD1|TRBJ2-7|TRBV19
CASSNPGQGYEQYF
TGTGCCAGTAGCAATCCGGGACAGGGCTACGAGCAGTACTTC
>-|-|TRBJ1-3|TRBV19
CASTSGGLGNTIYF
TGTGCCAGCACCAGCGGGGGGCTTGGAAACACCATATATTTT
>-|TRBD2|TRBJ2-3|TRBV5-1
CASSLDLAETDTQYF
TGCGCCAGCAGCTTGGACCTAGCGGAGACAGATACGCAGTATTTT
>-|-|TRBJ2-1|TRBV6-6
CASRPYRETEQFF
TGTGCCAGCAGACCGTACAGGGAAACGGAGCAGTTCTTC
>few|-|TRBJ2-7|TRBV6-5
CASSYALAPSYEQYF
TGTGCCAGCAGTTATGCTCTAGCGCCGAGCTACGAGCAGTACTTC
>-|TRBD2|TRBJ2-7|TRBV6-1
CASREGLAGPYEQYF
TGTGCCAGCAGAGAGGGACTAGCGGGTCCCTACGAGCAGTACTTC
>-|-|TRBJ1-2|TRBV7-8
CASSAYRTNYGYTF
TGTGCCAGCAGCGCCTACAGAACTAACTATGGCTACACCTTC
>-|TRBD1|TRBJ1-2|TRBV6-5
CASSSDRAYGYTF
TGTGCCAGCAGTTCGGACAGGGCCTATGGCTACACCTTC
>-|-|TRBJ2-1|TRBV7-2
CASSLARGIYNEQFF
TGTGCCAGCAGCTTAGCTCGGGGGATCTACAATGAGCAGTTCTTC
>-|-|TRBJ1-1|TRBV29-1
CSVDAFGGATEAFF
TGCAGCGTTGATGCTTTTGGAGGGGCCACTGAAGCTTTCTTT
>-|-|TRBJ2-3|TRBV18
CASSPLGTGSFTDTQYF
TGTGCCAGCTCACCACTGGGAACCGGGAGTTTTACAGATACGCAGTATTTT
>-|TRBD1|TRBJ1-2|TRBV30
CAIQQGNYGYTF
TGTGCTATACAACAGGGGAACTATGGCTACACCTTC
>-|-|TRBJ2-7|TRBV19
CASSIRMTAYEQYF
TGTGCCAGTAGTATTCGAATGACAGCCTACGAGCAGTACTTC
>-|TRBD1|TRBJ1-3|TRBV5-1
CASSLAPPGQGGNTIYF
TGCGCCAGCAGCTTGGCTCCCCCCGGACAGGGCGGCAACACCATATATTTT
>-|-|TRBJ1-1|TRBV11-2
CASSSAMGAMNTEAFF
TGTGCCAGCAGCTCCGCGATGGGGGCCATGAACACTGAAGCTTTCTTT
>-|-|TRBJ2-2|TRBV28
CATAPGLATGELFF
TGTGCCACCGCTCCGGGACTGGCGACCGGGGAGCTGTTTTTT
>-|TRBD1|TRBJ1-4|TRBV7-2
CASSSGGEGEKLFF
TGTGCCAGCAGCTCAGGGGGCGAGGGTGAAAAACTGTTTTTT
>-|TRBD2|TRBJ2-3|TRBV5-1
CASSLEAGASGRAYTQYF
TGCGCCAGCAGCTTGGAAGCCGGGGCTAGCGGGAGGGCCTATACGCAGTATTTT